This T cell receptor (beta chain) was observed in a study of T cell repertoires in cytomegalovirus infection (dated 2019 in TCRdb). Background on the whole study: Recently identified HLA-C-restricted CMV epitopes, whose presentation resists viral immunomodulation, were targeted by peptide stimulations together with well-studied HLA-B-restricted epitopes. Donor HLA type was relevant to the analysis, as public TCR beta signatures indicated carriage of CMV infection together with the matching HLA type.

Instrument on record: Illumina HiSeq 1500. TCRdb passed the public sequencing reads through fastp at Q25 and MiXCR, retaining productive beta sequences. Rows with a matching CDR3 protein are joined into one entry that keeps the most common DNA and genes. The sample profile shows approximately 770,000 distinct CDR3 sequences; almost 30% of them were found once. The ten largest clones take up around 13% of the sample. V loses 0 bases of germline sequence and J loses 8 bases, and the interval between the two ends is 7 bases. The CDR3 starts with the cysteine, ends with the phenylalanine, and has 12 residues. Of all the DNA, just the CDR3 is kept, 36 bases in frame from base 1. From a lookup of the germline V gene (reference sequence), CDR1 and CDR2 are LNHDA and SQIVND. The paper as a whole reports these results and caveats: In the ex vivo response, HLA-C-restricted CMV-specific TCR beta clonotypes were dominant, and in two of eight donors the single most frequent clonotype came from this HLA-C-restricted group. Cumulative frequency of public TCR beta family members discriminated carriers of CMV infection plus the relevant HLA type in this cohort and an independent roughly 320-donor cohort.

Concerning this clonotype: It lacks a known antigen. There are no base qualities to consult, and no much larger clone falls within one base.

The sample's treatment or condition label, in plain terms: in vitro stimulation with specific CMV peptide epitopes to enrich CMV-specific T cells. This specimen was cultured CD8+ T cells from PBMCs, taken from culture after CMV antigen stimulation. The TCR originated in a human donor in good health (CMV status not recorded). Some clones in this sample may be carry-over from other donors' samples. The sequence joins TRBV19 to TRBJ1-2; perhaps TRBD1 is the D gene, with 5 bases matching. The CDR3 protein is CASSIDPGGYTF. The sequenced DNA: TGTGCCAGTAGTATAGACCCAGGGGGCTACACCTTC.